These 29 T cell receptor beta chains share one sample of origin, sequenced in a study of blood T cell repertoires in COVID-19. TCRdb keeps only in-frame clones here, not all; method: immunoSEQ multiplex PCR. The table lists approximately 97,000 clones, 90% of them singletons. The sequencing sample was made of peripheral blood. The source of these receptors is a man aged 60 to 75 with acute or convalescent COVID-19.

V usage is TRBV19 and J usage is TRBJ2-4, with 10 bases aligning to TRBD2. J gave up 0 bases and V 3 bases, and 11 bases lay outside the gene matches. The CDR3 runs 19 residues. CDR1 is LNHDA and CDR2 is SQIVND in the germline V gene (reference sequence). The CDR3: CASSMGGASGGIAKNIQYF. In DNA, the CDR3 is TGTGCCAGTAGTATGGGTGGGGCTAGCGGGGGAATAGCCAAAAACATTCAGTACTTC.

In nucleotides, the CDR3 is TGTGCCAGCAGTTACCGACAGGGGACGGCTGGAAACACCATATATTTT. Its protein is CASSYRQGTAGNTIYF. V is TRBV7-9 and J is TRBJ1-3, with 8 bases identical to TRBD1. The germline V gene encodes CDR1 SEHNR and CDR2 FQNEAQ (reference sequence). This CDR3 spans 16 amino acids. V gave up 6 bases and J gave up 2 bases; unmatched junction bases: 9.

This chain links TRBV24-1 with TRBJ1-5; no firm D call. The length of the CDR3 is 13 residues. V shed 12 bases and J shed 2 bases, with 13 bases lying between them. The germline CDR1 and CDR2 sequences are KGHDR and SFDVKD. CDR3: CAGRGLGNQPQHF. The CDR3 DNA sequence: TGTGCCGGGAGAGGGCTGGGCAATCAGCCCCAGCATTTT.

The table lists this clone with a count of one. The V and J genes are TRBV10-3 and TRBJ1-1; D unresolved. The CDR3 is made up of 13 amino acids. V was trimmed by 11 bases and J by 0 bases, leaving 13 bases between them. Per germline, CDR1 ENHRY and CDR2 SYGVKD. In DNA, the CDR3 is TGTGCCCGACGGGAGAACATGAACACTGAAGCTTTCTTT. Protein product: CARRENMNTEAFF.

The chain links TRBV6-4 to TRBJ2-1; D possibly corresponds to TRBD2 (5 bases). CDR1 is MRHNA and CDR2 is SNTAGT in the germline V gene. The CDR3 has 13 residues. Trimming stripped 5 bases from V and 5 bases from J, with 10 bases between. The CDR3: CASSRTPDNEQFF. The CDR3 nucleotides are TGTGCCAGCAGTCGGACTCCTGACAATGAGCAGTTCTTC.

The chain joins TRBV5-1 to TRBJ1-1; D gene uncertain. This CDR3 has 15 amino acids. CDR1 and CDR2 from the germline V gene are SGHRS and YFSETQ. V gave up 4 bases and J gave up 3 bases, with 16 bases separating them. CDR3 in DNA: TGCGCCAGCAGCCTGGACGCCCTCGGGGACACTGAAGCTTTCTTT. It is translated as CASSLDALGDTEAFF.

V usage is TRBV15 and J usage is TRBJ1-1; D not resolved. V lost 0 bases, J lost 0 bases, and 5 bases lay in between. Germline loops: CDR1 LNHNV, CDR2 YYDKDF (reference sequence). The CDR3 contains 14 residues. The chain's CDR3 is CATSRDGVNTEAFF. The CDR3 DNA sequence: TGTGCCACCAGCAGAGACGGGGTGAACACTGAAGCTTTCTTT.

The J gene is TRBJ2-6, the V gene TRBV7-9; the match to TRBD1 covers 10 bases. This CDR3 has 18 residues. Germline V CDR1 and CDR2: SEHNR, FQNEAQ (reference sequence). Trimming removed 3 bases from V and 0 bases from J; junction bases left unmatched: 5. The CDR3 DNA sequence: TGTGCCAGCAGCTTCGACAGGGGGCTGCGCTCTGGGGCCAACGTCCTGACTTTC. Its protein is CASSFDRGLRSGANVLTF.

The rearrangement links TRBV5-1 to TRBJ1-1; D is perhaps TRBD1 (6 bases). V lost 0 bases, J lost 4 bases, and 10 bases lay in between. This CDR3 contains 14 residues. The germline V gene encodes CDR1 SGHRS and CDR2 YFSETQ. CDR3 DNA: TGCGCCAGCAGCTTGGGACGAGGGGGCACTGAAGCTTTCTTT. Amino acids: CASSLGRGGTEAFF.

The chain uses TRBV5-6 and TRBJ1-4; TRBD1 might be the D (5 bases). V was pared by 2 bases and J by 8 bases, with 16 bases between. From germline, CDR1 is SGHDT and CDR2 YYEEEE. The CDR3 runs 15 residues. This chain's CDR3 is CASSLVEGREEKLFF. In DNA form, the CDR3 reads TGTGCCAGCAGCTTAGTTGAGGGGCGGGAAGAAAAACTGTTTTTT.

This clone was picked up one time. The genes are TRBV5-1 and TRBJ1-1, with 7 bases lining up with TRBD1. This CDR3 comprises 15 residues. Germline values: CDR1 SGHRS, CDR2 YFSETQ. V trimming: 3 bases; J trimming: 3 bases; junction bases outside the gene matches: 8. The CDR3 spells CASSSDRPADTEAFF. The DNA for the CDR3 is TGCGCCAGCAGCTCGGACAGGCCGGCGGACACTGAAGCTTTCTTT. Using reference TRBV5-1 and TRBJ1-1 for the parts outside the CDR3, the full variable domain is KAGVTQTPRYLIKTRGQQVTLSCSPISGHRSVSWYQQTPGQGLQFLFEYFSETQRNKGNFPGRFSGRQFSNSRSEMNVSTLELGDSALYLCASSSDRPADTEAFFGQGTRLTVV.

This clone appeared a few times. The chain is built from TRBV18 and TRBJ2-2, with D possibly matching TRBD1 (7 bases). CDR1 and CDR2 from the germline V gene are KGHSH and LQKENI. This CDR3 comprises 14 residues. V lost 5 bases, J lost 4 bases, and 11 bases lay in between. CDR3 sequence (DNA): TGTGCCAGCTCATCAGGGGGGCGCACCGGGGAGCTGTTTTTT. It specifies CASSSGGRTGELFF.

This chain uses TRBV7-9 with TRBJ1-4; weak D call: TRBD1 (6 bases). Germline assignment: CDR1 SEHNR and CDR2 FQNEAQ (reference sequence). The CDR3 sequence is 14 residues long. V was pared by 5 bases and J by 8 bases, with 15 bases between. The CDR3 bases are TGTGCCAGCAGCCCGGGCAGGGGCAGCGAAAAACTGTTTTTT. Translating it yields CASSPGRGSEKLFF.

V gene TRBV29-1 combines with J gene TRBJ1-2, with 8 bases aligning to TRBD1. Unmatched junction bases numbered 12, after V lost 6 bases and J lost 6 bases. Germline CDR1 SQVTM, CDR2 ANQGSEA. This CDR3 contains 14 residues. CDR3 nucleotide sequence: TGCAGCGTCGAACCGGACAGGGCCCCAAATGGCTACACCTTC. Protein: CSVEPDRAPNGYTF.

J is TRBJ2-3 and V is TRBV10-3, with 12 bases lining up with TRBD2. The V segment lost 4 bases and the J segment 6 bases; nucleotides outside the gene matches: 2. The germline V gene encodes CDR1 ENHRY and CDR2 SYGVKD. This CDR3 is 14 amino acids long. Here the CDR3 reads CAISASGGVDTQYF. The CDR3 coding sequence is TGTGCCATCAGTGCTAGCGGGGGGGTTGATACGCAGTATTTT.

The chain recombines TRBV5-8 with TRBJ1-2, with 9 bases that match TRBD1. There are 15 residues in the CDR3. The junction had 6 bases not matched to a gene; V was cut back by 4 bases and J by 2 bases. CDR1 SGHTS and CDR2 YDEGEE come from the germline V gene. CDR3 sequence reads: CASSPRTGVNYGYTF. The CDR3, as DNA: TGTGCCAGCAGCCCCCGGACAGGGGTAAACTATGGCTACACCTTC. The full variable domain, rest sourced from reference TRBV5-8 and TRBJ1-2, is EAGVTQSPTHLIKTRGQQATLRCSPISGHTSVYWYQQALGLGLQFLLWYDEGEERNRGNFPPRFSGRQFPNYSSELNVNALELEDSALYLCASSPRTGVNYGYTFGSGTRLTVV.

The chain links TRBV29-1 to TRBJ2-7; 11 nucleotides agree with TRBD1. Losses at the gene ends were 4 bases for V and 6 bases for J; bases not matched to a gene: 8. CDR1 SQVTM and CDR2 ANQGSEA come from the germline V gene. This CDR3 region has 14 residues. CDR3 sequence reads: CSVVGGQGASEQYF. CDR3 DNA: TGCAGCGTTGTAGGCGGACAGGGGGCTTCCGAGCAGTACTTC.

The chain links TRBV29-1 to TRBJ1-3; D unclear. V was clipped by 2 bases and J by 3 bases, with 8 bases between them. This CDR3 spans 13 amino acids. Germline V gene sequence: CDR1 SQVTM, CDR2 ANQGSEA. The CDR3 protein is CSVEQQFGNTIYF. The CDR3 DNA follows: TGCAGCGTTGAACAACAGTTTGGAAACACCATATATTTT.

J is TRBJ1-3 and V is TRBV9; 9 bases align to TRBD1. Losses at the gene ends were 3 bases for V and 3 bases for J; bases not matched to a gene: 10. CDR3 length: 17 amino acids. The germline gives CDR1 SGDLS, CDR2 YYNGEE. In DNA, the CDR3 is TGTGCCAGCAGCGGAGCTCCGGGACAGGGAAATGGAAACACCATATATTTT. It yields the protein CASSGAPGQGNGNTIYF.

The gene calls are TRBV4-1 and TRBJ1-3; D is unclear. Germline V lookup: CDR1 MGHRA, CDR2 YSYEKL. The CDR3 is 15 amino acids. Trimming stripped 0 bases from V and 3 bases from J, with 9 bases between. CDR3 in DNA: TGCGCCAGCAGCCAAGATTGGCGGGTTGGAAACACCATATATTTT. Its protein product is CASSQDWRVGNTIYF.

In its sample, this clone was seen a few times. The rearrangement links TRBV2 to TRBJ1-5; a weak D match, TRBD1 (6 bases). The CDR3 length is 16 residues. With 6 bases removed from V and 6 bases from J, the gap between germline ends came to 21 bases. From germline, CDR1 is SNHLY and CDR2 FYNNEI. The CDR3, as DNA: TGTGCCAGCAGCGCACCGGGACACGCCACAACTCAGCCCCAGCATTTT. Its protein is CASSAPGHATTQPQHF.

This chain connects TRBV4-1 to TRBJ1-2; 7 nucleotides match TRBD1. The V segment lost 5 bases and the J segment 6 bases; nucleotides outside the gene matches: 12. The CDR3 runs 15 residues. From germline, CDR1 is MGHRA and CDR2 YSYEKL. The CDR3: CASSIHFTGVDGYTF. CDR3 sequence (DNA): TGCGCCAGCAGCATCCACTTCACAGGGGTGGATGGCTACACCTTC.

This sequence joins TRBV6-6 and TRBJ2-6; D remains unclear. The CDR3 loop spans 14 amino acids. Germline-derived CDR1 and CDR2 are MNHNY and SVGAGI (reference sequence). The V end was cut by 0 bases, the J end by 4 bases, with 4 bases between. CDR3: CASSYSRGANVLTF. Written as DNA, the CDR3 is TGTGCCAGCAGTTACTCGAGGGGGGCCAACGTCCTGACTTTC.

The chain combines TRBV19 with TRBJ1-5; a possible D gene is TRBD1 (5 bases). V lost 6 bases, J lost 6 bases, and 18 bases lay in between. The germline gives CDR1 LNHDA, CDR2 SQIVND (reference sequence). The CDR3 length is 15 residues. The CDR3 DNA is TGTGCCAGTAGGCTTTATGACAGCCGGTGTCAGCCCCAGCATTTT. Amino acids: CASRLYDSRCQPQHF. Together with reference TRBV19 and TRBJ1-5, the CDR3 gives the full variable domain: DGGITQSPKYLFRKEGQNVTLSCEQNLNHDAMYWYRQDPGQGLRLIYYSQIVNDFQKGDIAEGYSVSREKKESFPLTVTSAQKNPTAFYLCASRLYDSRCQPQHFGDGTRLSIL.

The CDR3 region is CASSPPDRANTEAFF. CDR3 sequence (DNA): TGCGCCAGCAGCCCCCCGGACAGGGCGAACACTGAAGCTTTCTTT. The chain links TRBV5-1 to TRBJ1-1, with TRBD1 matching over 8 bases. J lost 1 base, V lost 4 bases, and 6 bases had no gene match. The CDR3 contains 15 residues. CDR1 and CDR2 from the germline V gene are SGHRS and YFSETQ.

CDR3 sequence (DNA): TGTGCCAGCAGTGTTGGACAGGGGGCCAGCAATCAGCCCCAGCATTTT. Protein: CASSVGQGASNQPQHF. This chain connects TRBV6-1 to TRBJ1-5, with TRBD1 identical over 11 bases. Germline CDR1 and CDR2: MNHNS and SASEGT. V was clipped by 4 bases and J by 1 base; unmatched bases: 3. The CDR3 extends over 16 amino acids.

V usage is TRBV29-1 and J usage is TRBJ1-1, with D possibly being TRBD1 (6 bases). Trimming shortened V by 5 bases and J by 3 bases, and 10 bases separated the two germline ends. The CDR3 loop spans 12 amino acids. CDR1 and CDR2 from the germline V gene are SQVTM and ANQGSEA. This CDR3 is CSVFSGDTEAFF. The CDR3 bases are TGCAGCGTTTTCTCAGGGGACACTGAAGCTTTCTTT.

The CDR3 is CASSRTENIQYF. CDR3 coding DNA: TGTGCCAGTAGTCGGACAGAAAACATTCAGTACTTC. The chain uses TRBV19 and TRBJ2-4; TRBD1 is a possible D gene (6 bases). Germline loops: CDR1 LNHDA, CDR2 SQIVND (reference sequence). Deletions cut 5 bases from V and 5 bases from J, with 7 bases between. CDR3 length: 12 amino acids.

The J gene is TRBJ1-1, the V gene TRBV6-5, with TRBD1 as a possible D gene (6 bases). V was shortened by 10 bases and J by 6 bases, with 18 bases between the two germline ends. CDR3 length equals 13 residues. CDR1 and CDR2 from the germline V gene are MNHEY and SVGAGI. In DNA form, the CDR3 reads TGTGCCACCAGGACACAGGGCCGGGCTGAAGCTTTCTTT. Translating it yields CATRTQGRAEAFF.